Listed below are T cell receptor beta chains from one sample, sequenced in a study of blood T cell repertoires in COVID-19. Produced via immunoSEQ multiplex PCR; TCRdb's table is partial and in-frame only. Among 170,000 or so clones listed, 90% were seen once. Sequenced sample: peripheral blood. These receptors were taken from a man aged 45-60 years with acute or convalescent COVID-19. The CDR3 runs from the conserved cysteine through the conserved F or W.

v_call	cdr3_aa
TRBV19	CASTQGSNQPQHF
TRBV14	CASSDRDRFNYGYTF
TRBV7-2	CASSQGLAGVQETQYF
TRBV15	CATSRDKRGPAGPQHF
TRBV18	CASGTGRNTEAFF
TRBV13	CASSLRKGSVDQPQHF
TRBV7-3	CASSLEGSDNSPLHF
TRBV14	CASSQSSYGYTF
TRBV7-3	CASSLPGQGFSPNEKLFF
TRBV5-5	CASSWTGLPGELFF
TRBV6-5	CARAGGPKDTQYF
TRBV3-1/TRBV3-2	CASSRGTAMNTEAFF
TRBV28	CASSLVGRGTNEKLFF
TRBV5-6	CASSTRAGLGYGYTF
TRBV9	CASSPRAGQEPKNTGELFF
TRBV5-1	CASSLGPLTTDTQYF